A selection of T cell receptor beta chains follows, all from one sample in a study of T cell responses to AZD1222 COVID-19 vaccine. The repertoire was sequenced with immunoSEQ multiplex PCR; TCRdb's copy has only in-frame clones and lacks some. The sample lists 150,000 to 160,000 clones; about 92% were seen once. The sample here was peripheral blood, taken on day 0 of AZD1222 vaccination. All receptors derive from an adult in good health. CDR3s include the opening cysteine and the closing phenylalanine or tryptophan. Fields, in order: clone size, D gene, J gene, V gene, CDR3 protein, CDR3 DNA. The D gene is left open where the match is weak. Expanded clones are given a class, and other clones once, few, many or no size at all.

>once|-|TRBJ2-7|TRBV9
CASGPRGSGTYEQYF
TGTGCCAGCGGACCCAGGGGAAGTGGGACCTACGAGCAGTACTTC
>-|-|TRBJ2-7|TRBV5-4
CASSPRGPTDEQYF
TGTGCCAGCAGCCCCCGAGGGCCGACAGACGAGCAGTACTTC
>once|-|TRBJ2-7|TRBV28
CASSFLQAYEQYF
TGTGCCAGCAGTTTCTTACAGGCCTACGAGCAGTACTTC
>-|TRBD1|TRBJ1-5|TRBV5-1
CASSAGTGNQPQHF
TGCGCCAGCAGCGCCGGGACAGGCAATCAGCCCCAGCATTTT
>-|-|TRBJ2-1|TRBV5-1
CASSLASTNNEQFF
TGCGCCAGCAGCTTGGCCTCTACAAACAATGAGCAGTTCTTC
>-|-|TRBJ1-1|TRBV3-1/TRBV3-2
CASSQVSRDTEAFF
TGTGCCAGCAGCCAAGTGTCGAGGGACACTGAAGCTTTCTTT
>-|TRBD2|TRBJ2-3|TRBV7-9
CASSFGGGTDTQYF
TGTGCCAGCAGCTTCGGGGGGGGCACAGATACGCAGTATTTT
>-|-|TRBJ2-5|TRBV3-1/TRBV3-2
CASSLSSNRETQYF
TGTGCCAGCAGCCTCTCGAGCAATAGAGAGACCCAGTACTTC
>-|-|TRBJ1-2|TRBV28
CASSFNSYGYTF
TGTGCCAGCAGTTTCAACAGCTATGGCTACACCTTC
>-|TRBD1|TRBJ1-2|TRBV7-9
CASSLGQGMDYGYTF
TGTGCCAGCAGCTTAGGACAGGGTATGGACTATGGCTACACCTTC
>-|TRBD1|TRBJ2-1|TRBV30
CAWSNGQAPYNEQFF
TGTGCCTGGAGTAACGGACAGGCCCCCTACAATGAGCAGTTCTTC
>-|-|TRBJ1-5|TRBV7-2
CASSLGPSNQPQHF
TGTGCCAGCAGCTTGGGACCGTCAAATCAGCCCCAGCATTTT
>-|-|TRBJ1-2|TRBV24-1
CATSDSRAYGYTF
TGTGCCACCAGTGATAGTAGGGCATATGGCTACACCTTC
>-|TRBD1|TRBJ1-4|TRBV19
CASSPLSGTGREKLFF
TGTGCCAGTAGTCCCCTCTCCGGGACAGGGAGAGAAAAACTGTTTTTT
>-|-|TRBJ2-7|TRBV19
CASSKGRGESYEQYF
TGTGCCAGTAGTAAGGGGAGAGGGGAGTCCTACGAGCAGTACTTC
>-|TRBD1|TRBJ1-2|TRBV19
CASSIEGQGGYGYTF
TGTGCCAGTAGTATAGAGGGACAGGGGGGCTATGGCTACACCTTC
>-|-|TRBJ2-6|TRBV7-3
CASSPGYRAYSGANVLTF
TGTGCCAGCAGTCCTGGGTATAGGGCCTACTCTGGGGCCAACGTCCTGACTTTC
>once|-|TRBJ2-7|TRBV11-2
CASSFVEAYEQYF
TGTGCCAGCAGCTTCGTGGAAGCCTACGAGCAGTACTTC
>-|TRBD1|TRBJ2-7|TRBV10-3
CAISGGDRVLYEQYF
TGTGCCATCAGTGGGGGGGACAGGGTTCTCTACGAGCAGTACTTC
>-|-|TRBJ1-2|TRBV28
CASSSTRGGGIIGNYGYTF
TGTGCCAGCAGTTCAACCCGGGGGGGCGGAATAATCGGTAACTATGGCTACACCTTC
>-|TRBD1|TRBJ1-1|TRBV2
CASAGQFNTEAFF
TGTGCCAGCGCGGGACAGTTTAACACTGAAGCTTTCTTT
>-|-|TRBJ2-3|TRBV5-1
CASSTGTSEERYTQYF
TGCGCCAGCAGCACCGGGACCTCCGAAGAGAGGTATACGCAGTATTTT
>-|-|TRBJ1-2|TRBV7-6
CASSLEARRGYTF
TGTGCCAGCAGCTTAGAAGCAAGGCGGGGCTACACCTTC
>-|-|TRBJ2-5|TRBV13
CASSSRDLEETQYF
TGTGCCAGCAGCTCCCGGGACTTGGAAGAGACCCAGTACTTC
>-|-|TRBJ2-7|TRBV9
CASSVATVGYEQYF
TGTGCCAGCAGCGTGGCAACCGTTGGCTACGAGCAGTACTTC
>-|-|TRBJ2-7|TRBV11-3
CASSFPPRDYEQYF
TGTGCCAGCAGCTTTCCCCCAAGGGACTACGAGCAGTACTTC
>few|-|TRBJ1-3|TRBV28
CASSFGSGNTIYF
TGTGCCAGCAGTTTCGGGTCTGGAAACACCATATATTTT
>-|-|TRBJ1-5|TRBV30
CAWSEGGREDQPQHF
TGTGCCTGGAGTGAGGGGGGGCGAGAGGATCAGCCCCAGCATTTT
>-|TRBD1|TRBJ1-4|TRBV6-1
CASSVGQGATNEKLFF
TGTGCCAGCAGTGTGGGACAGGGGGCAACTAATGAAAAACTGTTTTTT
>once|-|TRBJ1-1|TRBV12-5
CASATDSRMLEAFF
TGTGCTAGTGCCACGGACAGTAGAATGTTGGAAGCTTTCTTT
>-|-|TRBJ1-5|TRBV7-2
CASSPGGPGNQPQHF
TGTGCCAGCAGCCCGGGGGGGCCAGGCAATCAGCCCCAGCATTTT
>-|TRBD2|TRBJ2-7|TRBV4-3
CASSQGLAGTLYEQYF
TGCGCCAGCAGCCAGGGACTAGCGGGGACCCTCTACGAGCAGTACTTC
>-|-|TRBJ2-1|TRBV7-6
CASSLEPGTYNEQFF
TGTGCCAGCAGCCTAGAGCCCGGGACTTATAATGAGCAGTTCTTC
>few|TRBD1|TRBJ2-7|TRBV19
CASSPKSGTGHEQYF
TGTGCCAGTAGTCCTAAATCCGGGACAGGGCACGAGCAGTACTTC
>-|-|TRBJ1-4|TRBV4-3
CASSPGPRDEKLFF
TGCGCCAGCAGCCCCGGACCGAGGGATGAAAAACTGTTTTTT
>-|TRBD1|TRBJ1-3|TRBV30
CAWSRKGGSGGNTIYF
TGTGCCTGGAGTCGTAAAGGGGGCTCGGGTGGAAACACCATATATTTT
>once|-|TRBJ1-5|TRBV9
CASSDPREGTSAQHF
TGTGCCAGCAGCGACCCGAGGGAGGGGACGTCAGCCCAGCATTTT
>-|TRBD1|TRBJ2-7|TRBV19
CARLPGQGAYEQYF
TGTGCCAGATTACCGGGACAGGGGGCCTACGAGCAGTACTTC
>once|-|TRBJ2-5|TRBV20-1
CSARTSLDQYF
TGCAGTGCTCGGACCAGTCTGGACCAGTACTTC
>-|-|TRBJ1-6|TRBV7-2
CASSLIAGDLNSPLHF
TGTGCCAGCAGCTTAATAGCAGGGGACCTTAATTCACCCCTCCACTTT
>-|TRBD1|TRBJ1-5|TRBV5-7
CASSQRQGRLGYSNQPQHF
TGTGCCAGCAGCCAACGACAGGGCCGCTTGGGATATAGCAATCAGCCCCAGCATTTT
>-|-|TRBJ1-2|TRBV7-8
CASSLGQVNYGYTF
TGTGCCAGCAGCTTAGGACAGGTTAACTATGGCTACACCTTC
>-|-|TRBJ2-4|TRBV19
CASSGYNIQYF
TGTGCCAGTAGTGGGTACAACATTCAGTACTTC